Listed below are T cell receptor beta chains from one sample, sequenced in a study of blood T cells in healthy people across ages. MiXCR was run by TCRdb on the 5' RACE reads, yielding one entry per CDR3 protein. The sample has fewer than 1.5 million distinct CDR3 sequences; roughly 45% are singletons. Sequenced sample: blood. All receptors come from a woman under 30 in good health. The CDR3 runs from the conserved cysteine through the conserved F or W. D genes are given only for firm matches. Clone size is given for some rows only: seen once, a few or many times, or a class if the clone is expanded.

D: -; J: TRBJ2-3; V: TRBV12-3/TRBV12-4; size: many; length: 14; CDR3: CASSAGPDTDTQYF; DNA: TGTGCCAGCAGTGCAGGACCTGACACAGATACGCAGTATTTT
D: -; J: TRBJ2-5; V: TRBV27; size: -; length: 15; CDR3: CASSLGFRGGETQYF; DNA: TGTGCCAGCAGTTTAGGGTTTCGGGGAGGAGAGACCCAGTACTTC
D: -; J: TRBJ2-2; V: TRBV7-6; size: few; length: 14; CDR3: CASSLGLVTGELFF; DNA: TGTGCCAGCAGCTTAGGGCTAGTCACCGGGGAGCTGTTTTTT
D: -; J: TRBJ2-7; V: TRBV29-1; size: once; length: 11; CDR3: CSAGGGSEQYF; DNA: TGCAGCGCCGGAGGGGGCTCCGAGCAGTACTTC
D: TRBD1; J: TRBJ2-7; V: TRBV5-6; size: -; length: 14; CDR3: CASSLGQGGYGQYF; DNA: TGTGCTAGCAGCCTAGGACAGGGAGGCTACGGGCAGTACTTC
D: -; J: TRBJ2-3; V: TRBV6-5; size: -; length: 14; CDR3: CASSGGRGPDTQYF; DNA: TGTGCCAGCAGTGGTGGCCGTGGGCCAGATACGCAGTATTTT
D: TRBD2; J: TRBJ2-7; V: TRBV4-1; size: -; length: 17; CDR3: CASSLLTSPGLSYEQYF; DNA: TGCGCCAGCAGCCTCCTCACCTCTCCGGGACTATCCTACGAGCAGTACTTC
D: -; J: TRBJ2-5; V: TRBV20-1; size: -; length: 13; CDR3: CSATRPLDGTQYF; DNA: TGCAGTGCTACTCGACCGCTTGACGGGACCCAGTACTTC
D: -; J: TRBJ2-3; V: TRBV9; size: few; length: 13; CDR3: CASSPKPTDTQYF; DNA: TGTGCCAGCAGCCCGAAACCGACAGATACGCAGTATTTT
D: -; J: TRBJ2-1; V: TRBV11-1; size: -; length: 17; CDR3: CASSLGGGGTFQETQFF; DNA: TGTGCCAGCAGCTTAGGAGGCGGAGGGACCTTCCAAGAGACCCAGTTCTTC
D: -; J: TRBJ2-3; V: TRBV10-1; size: -; length: 13; CDR3: CASSEAILYTQYF; DNA: TGCGCCAGCAGTGAGGCTATCCTCTATACGCAGTATTTT
D: -; J: TRBJ2-7; V: TRBV2; size: -; length: 13; CDR3: CASSETLEASQYF; DNA: TGTGCCAGCAGTGAAACCCTTGAGGCGTCCCAGTACTTC
D: TRBD2; J: TRBJ2-2; V: TRBV6-6; size: -; length: 17; CDR3: CASVRSGGPSNTGELFF; DNA: TGTGCCAGCGTTAGGAGCGGGGGGCCCTCGAACACCGGGGAGCTGTTTTTT
D: TRBD2; J: TRBJ2-7; V: TRBV20-1; size: -; length: 14; CDR3: CSERESGGVREQYF; DNA: TGCAGTGAACGCGAAAGCGGGGGGGTCCGAGAGCAGTACTTC
D: -; J: TRBJ2-5; V: TRBV6-5; size: -; length: 13; CDR3: CASRGYPMETQYF; DNA: TGTGCCAGCAGGGGATATCCGATGGAGACCCAGTACTTC
D: TRBD1; J: TRBJ2-7; V: TRBV27; size: once; length: 17; CDR3: CASSSPRTGARAYEQYF; DNA: TGTGCCAGCAGTTCCCCGCGGACAGGGGCGAGGGCCTACGAGCAGTACTTC